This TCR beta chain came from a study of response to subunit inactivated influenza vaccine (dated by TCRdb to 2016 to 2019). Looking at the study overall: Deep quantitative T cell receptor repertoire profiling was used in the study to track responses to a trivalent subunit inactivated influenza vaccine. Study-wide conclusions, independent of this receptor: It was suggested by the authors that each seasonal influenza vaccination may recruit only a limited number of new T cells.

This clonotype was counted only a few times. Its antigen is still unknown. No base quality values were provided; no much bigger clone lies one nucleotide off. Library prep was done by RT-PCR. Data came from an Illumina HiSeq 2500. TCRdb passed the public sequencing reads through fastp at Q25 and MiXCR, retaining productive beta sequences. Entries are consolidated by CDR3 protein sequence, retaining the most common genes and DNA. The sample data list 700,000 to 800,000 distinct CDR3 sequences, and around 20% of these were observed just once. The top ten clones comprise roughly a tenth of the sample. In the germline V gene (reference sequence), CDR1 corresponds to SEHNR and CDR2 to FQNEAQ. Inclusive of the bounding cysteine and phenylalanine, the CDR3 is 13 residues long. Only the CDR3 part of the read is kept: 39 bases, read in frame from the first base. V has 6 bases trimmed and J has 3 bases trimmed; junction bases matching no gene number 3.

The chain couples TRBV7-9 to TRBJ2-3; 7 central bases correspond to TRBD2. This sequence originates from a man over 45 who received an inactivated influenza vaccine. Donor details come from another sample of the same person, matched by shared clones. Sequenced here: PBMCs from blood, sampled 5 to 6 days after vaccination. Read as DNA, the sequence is TGTGCCAGCAGGGGTAGCGGGACAGATACGCAGTATTTT. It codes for CASRGSGTDTQYF.